These T cell receptor beta chains were read from a single sample in a study of shared T cell receptors in the human thymus. TCRdb keeps only in-frame clones here, not all; method: immunoSEQ multiplex PCR. There are 700,000 to 750,000 clones in the sample; 70% to 90% occur only once, and more than 0.01% lies in the top ten. Separately, the same data were catalogued under a study of human thymus T cells.

Sequenced input: thymocytes. Receptors originate from a girl less than two years old with a congenital heart defect. Each CDR3 is given with its conserved first and last residue. Fields, in order: CDR3 DNA, CDR3 protein, V gene, clone size, D gene, J gene. A D gene is named only where the DNA matches it firmly. The size field is filled for only some rows; it gives once, few, many or a size class.

CDR3 DNA: TGTGCCAGCAGTATTAAGGGACTAGCGGGGGGTAACTACACCGGGGAGCTGTTTTTT
CDR3 protein: CASSIKGLAGGNYTGELFF
V gene: TRBV27
clone size: .
D gene: TRBD2
J gene: TRBJ2-2

CDR3 DNA: TGTGCCAGCAGCCCGGACAGGGAGACAATATCCCCCCTCCACTTT
CDR3 protein: CASSPDRETISPLHF
V gene: TRBV7-9
clone size: .
D gene: TRBD1
J gene: TRBJ1-6

CDR3 DNA: TGTGCCGACGGGGGGAATAGCAATCAGCCCCAGCATTTT
CDR3 protein: CADGGNSNQPQHF
V gene: TRBV6-1
clone size: .
D gene: .
J gene: TRBJ1-5

CDR3 DNA: TGTGCCAGCAGCTATGTAGTCGGCGGTTCAACTAATGAAAAACTGTTTTTT
CDR3 protein: CASSYVVGGSTNEKLFF
V gene: TRBV7-6
clone size: once
D gene: .
J gene: TRBJ1-4

CDR3 DNA: TGCGCCAGCAGCCAACCCCAGGGGCTAGTCTACGAGCAGTACTTC
CDR3 protein: CASSQPQGLVYEQYF
V gene: TRBV4-1
clone size: once
D gene: .
J gene: TRBJ2-7

CDR3 DNA: TGTGCCAGCAGCTCCGGGCGAGGGGACAGGTGGTGGCTTAATGAAAAACTGTTTTTT
CDR3 protein: CASSSGRGDRWWLNEKLFF
V gene: TRBV7-9
clone size: .
D gene: TRBD1
J gene: TRBJ1-4

CDR3 DNA: TGTGCCAGCAGCTTGGCGTTGGGACAGGGGGCAAACACCGGGGAGCTGTTTTTT
CDR3 protein: CASSLALGQGANTGELFF
V gene: TRBV5-6
clone size: .
D gene: TRBD1
J gene: TRBJ2-2

CDR3 DNA: TGTGCCATCTCCGGCTCCGAGCAGGGAAATAATTCACCCCTCCACTTT
CDR3 protein: CAISGSEQGNNSPLHF
V gene: TRBV6-6
clone size: .
D gene: .
J gene: TRBJ1-6

CDR3 DNA: TGCGCCAGCAGCCAAGATGCATTGTGCGGAGAAGCTTTCTTT
CDR3 protein: CASSQDALCGEAFF
V gene: TRBV4-1
clone size: .
D gene: .
J gene: TRBJ1-1

CDR3 DNA: TGTGCCAGTAGCGCCCCGGGGACTACTACCTACGAGCAGTACTTC
CDR3 protein: CASSAPGTTTYEQYF
V gene: TRBV19
clone size: .
D gene: TRBD2
J gene: TRBJ2-7

CDR3 DNA: TGTGCCAGTAGTAAGCACAGGCGTAACTATGGCTACACCTTC
CDR3 protein: CASSKHRRNYGYTF
V gene: TRBV19
clone size: .
D gene: .
J gene: TRBJ1-2

CDR3 DNA: TGTGCCAGCAGCTTAAAAGGACAGGGGGACAATGAGCAGTTCTTC
CDR3 protein: CASSLKGQGDNEQFF
V gene: TRBV7-3
clone size: .
D gene: TRBD1
J gene: TRBJ2-1

CDR3 DNA: TGTGCCAGCAGCCAAGAATCCCAGGGTGCTGCCGGGGCCAACGTCCTGACTTTC
CDR3 protein: CASSQESQGAAGANVLTF
V gene: TRBV14
clone size: .
D gene: .
J gene: TRBJ2-6

CDR3 DNA: TGCGCCAGCAGCCAAGATAAGAACTTCTCCTACGAGCAGTACTTC
CDR3 protein: CASSQDKNFSYEQYF
V gene: TRBV4-3
clone size: .
D gene: .
J gene: TRBJ2-7

CDR3 DNA: TGTGCCAGCAGCTTAGTCTGGACAGGGGGGTTTCGCTATGGCTACACCTTC
CDR3 protein: CASSLVWTGGFRYGYTF
V gene: TRBV7-2
clone size: .
D gene: TRBD1
J gene: TRBJ1-2